This TCR beta chain was profiled in a study of shared clonotypes between healthy human individuals. Study observations and caveats: Rarefaction curves obtained for sorted subsets showed sequencing incomplete despite large depth. Estimated clonotype richness was generally higher in naive than memory subsets. A reduction in generation probabilities was seen for non-shared clonotypes relative to those shared by all four donors.

V lost 1 base to trimming and J lost 3 bases, with 19 bases between them. Germline loops: CDR1 MDHEN, CDR2 SYDVKM. The CDR3 extends over 18 amino acids. With regard to this clone: Its antigen is still unknown.

The naive CD8 population came from CD45RO-negative cells selected for CCR7, without terminally differentiated effector memory CD45RA+ cells. Assay execution proceeded at the deep level. TCRdb keeps only in-frame clones here, not all; method: immunoSEQ multiplex PCR. The sample contains about 2 million clones, about 95% of which appear only once. V and J are TRBV28 and TRBJ1-5; maybe TRBD1 (5 bases). The clonotype comes from a man between 18 and 35 years old in good health. The specimen sequenced was naive CD8+ T cells sorted from blood. This CDR3 reads CASSLFYRRDWDNQPQHF. CDR3 DNA: TGTGCCAGCAGTTTATTTTACCGCAGGGACTGGGACAATCAGCCCCAGCATTTT.